The 27 T cell receptor beta chains below were found in one sample sequenced in a study of cytomegalovirus exposure and HLA in healthy donors. Amplification used 60 Vbeta primers and 13 Jbeta primers. Sequenced by immunoSEQ multiplex PCR; TCRdb stores in-frame clones only, minus some. The table has 200,000 to 250,000 clones, approximately 68% seen once. Sequencing was done on a sample of PBMCs. Source of these receptors: a woman in her twenties or thirties in good health and CMV-seronegative.

This clone was recorded once. J is TRBJ1-6 and V is TRBV19, with 8 positions matching TRBD1. CDR3 length: 17 amino acids. CDR1 is LNHDA, CDR2 SQIVND, per germline (reference sequence). V trimming: 4 bases; J trimming: 2 bases; junction bases outside the gene matches: 7. The CDR3 reads CASSTPTGDTYNSPLHF. The DNA of the CDR3 is TGTGCCAGTAGTACCCCGACAGGGGATACCTATAATTCACCCCTCCACTTT. Based on the CDR3 plus reference TRBV19 and TRBJ1-6, the full variable domain is DGGITQSPKYLFRKEGQNVTLSCEQNLNHDAMYWYRQDPGQGLRLIYYSQIVNDFQKGDIAEGYSVSREKKESFPLTVTSAQKNPTAFYLCASSTPTGDTYNSPLHFGNGTRLTVT.

This chain joins TRBV5-4 and TRBJ1-1, with a tentative D call TRBD1 (5 bases). From germline, CDR1 is SGHNT and CDR2 YYREEE (reference sequence). The CDR3 totals 14 residues. With 1 base removed from V and 1 base from J, the gap between germline ends came to 8 bases. CDR3 sequence (DNA): TGTGCCAGCAGCTTGAATAGGGGGAACACTGAAGCTTTCTTT. Its protein product is CASSLNRGNTEAFF.

The genes are TRBV25-1 and TRBJ1-1; D is unresolved. CDR1 and CDR2 from the germline V gene are MGHDK and SYGVNS. V was clipped by 2 bases and J by 6 bases, with 13 bases between them. CDR3 length: 14 amino acids. Written as DNA, the CDR3 is TGTGCCAGCAGTGAAAACATGGAGGGTTCTGAAGCTTTCTTT. This sequence encodes CASSENMEGSEAFF.

On this clone itself: Other DNA sequences in this sample translate to the same CDR3. This chain links TRBV11-2 with TRBJ2-1, with D maybe TRBD2 (6 bases). V lost 7 bases and J 0 bases, leaving 10 bases between the germline ends. The CDR3 has 14 amino acids. Germline V gene lookup returns CDR1 SGHAT and CDR2 FQNNGV. The CDR3 nucleotides read TGTGCCAGCAAGCGGGCCAGCTCCTACAATGAGCAGTTCTTC. Its protein product is CASKRASSYNEQFF.

The V and J genes are TRBV30 and TRBJ2-3; D perhaps matches TRBD2 (5 bases). The CDR3 length is 13 residues. CDR1 is GTSNPN and CDR2 is SVGIG in the germline V gene (reference sequence). Trimming left V 0 bases short and J 6 bases short, with 10 bases between. Here the CDR3 DNA reads TGTGCCTGGAGTGTAACTAGTAGGGATACGCAGTATTTT. Translated: CAWSVTSRDTQYF.

V is TRBV14 and J is TRBJ2-2; D remains ambiguous. Germline V gives CDR1 SGHDN, CDR2 FVKESK. This CDR3 is 13 amino acids long. The germline V and J ends were trimmed by 0 bases and 4 bases, with 3 bases remaining between them. CDR3 nucleotide sequence: TGTGCCAGCAGCCAAGATAGCACCGGGGAGCTGTTTTTT. Translated: CASSQDSTGELFF.

This clone was detected only a few times. This chain connects TRBV5-6 to TRBJ2-3, with TRBD2 matching 13 bases. CDR1 and CDR2 (germline): SGHDT, YYEEEE. This CDR3 contains 16 residues. J gave up 1 base and V 1 base, and 0 bases lay outside the gene matches. CDR3 sequence reads: CASSLTSGGGTDTQYF. As DNA, the CDR3 is TGTGCCAGCAGCTTGACTAGCGGGGGGGGCACAGATACGCAGTATTTT.

The sample holds a few counts of this clone. The J gene is TRBJ2-7, the V gene TRBV9, with TRBD1 matching over 7 bases. The V gene end was trimmed by 7 bases and the J gene end by 3 bases; junction bases not matched to a gene: 7. Germline V gives CDR1 SGDLS, CDR2 YYNGEE. This CDR3 comprises 13 residues. The CDR3 protein is CASGPGQYYEQYF. CDR3 nucleotide sequence: TGTGCCAGCGGCCCGGGACAGTACTACGAGCAGTACTTC.

This rearrangement joins TRBV6-5 to TRBJ1-1; 9 nucleotides agree with TRBD1. In germline, CDR1 is MNHEY, CDR2 SVGAGI. V lost 5 bases to trimming and J lost 3 bases; unmatched junction nucleotides: 7. This CDR3 comprises 15 residues. Here the CDR3 DNA reads TGTGCCAGCAGTCGGACCGGGACAGGGTACACTGAAGCTTTCTTT. It is translated as CASSRTGTGYTEAFF.

The chain joins TRBV6-5 to TRBJ1-5, with D possibly being TRBD1 (5 bases). Germline-derived CDR1 and CDR2 are MNHEY and SVGAGI. This CDR3 is built from 14 residues. V lost 0 bases and J lost 8, with 11 bases in between. The CDR3 coding sequence is TGTGCCAGCAGTTACTCGTGGGGGGGGGAGCCCCAGCATTTT. Its translation is CASSYSWGGEPQHF.

This clone occurred a few times. The chain combines TRBV5-1 with TRBJ2-1; 10 bases align to TRBD2. CDR1 is SGHRS, CDR2 YFSETQ, per germline. V was pared by 6 bases and J by 5 bases, with 5 bases of the junction left unmatched. The CDR3 length is 14 residues. DNA for the CDR3: TGCGCCAGCATGGGCACTAGCGGGGACAATGAGCAGTTCTTC. This codes for CASMGTSGDNEQFF.

The chain links TRBV9 to TRBJ1-2; a weak D match, TRBD1 (5 bases). V gave up 2 bases and J gave up 10 bases, with 15 bases separating them. CDR3 size: 13 residues. Germline V gene sequence: CDR1 SGDLS, CDR2 YYNGEE. For the CDR3, the DNA is TGTGCCAGCAGCGTTTCTGGAGGGGAGGTCTACACCTTC. Translation gives CASSVSGGEVYTF.

This rearrangement joins TRBV7-2 to TRBJ2-7; the match to TRBD2 covers 7 bases. Germline V gives CDR1 SGHTA, CDR2 FQGNSA. The CDR3 is 17 amino acids. J lost 2 bases, V lost 1 base, and 11 bases had no gene match. CDR3 sequence (DNA): TGTGCCAGCAGCTTAGATTTTTCCGGGGGGAAGGCCTACGAGCAGTACTTC. Encoded protein: CASSLDFSGGKAYEQYF. The full variable domain, rest sourced from reference TRBV7-2 and TRBJ2-7, is GAGVSQSPSNKVTEKGKDVELRCDPISGHTALYWYRQSLGQGLEFLIYFQGNSAPDKSGLPSDRFSAERTGGSVSTLTIQRTQQEDSAVYLCASSLDFSGGKAYEQYFGPGTRLTVT.

The chain employs TRBV14 and TRBJ2-5; maybe TRBD2 (5 bases). CDR3 length equals 16 residues. Germline V lookup: CDR1 SGHDN, CDR2 FVKESK. Between the trimmed V and J ends, which lost 0 bases and 7 bases, there was a span of 18 bases. The CDR3 DNA sequence: TGTGCCAGCAGCCAAGATGCGGGTAGCGCACAAAGGACCCAGTACTTC. Protein product: CASSQDAGSAQRTQYF. Together with reference TRBV14 and TRBJ2-5, the CDR3 gives the full variable domain: EAGVTQFPSHSVIEKGQTVTLRCDPISGHDNLYWYRRVMGKEIKFLLHFVKESKQDESGMPNNRFLAERTGGTYSTLKVQPAELEDSGVYFCASSQDAGSAQRTQYFGPGTRLLVL.

The DNA for the CDR3 is TGTGCCACCAGCAAAGGACAGGTCGTTAATCAGCCCCAGCATTTT. Translating gives CATSKGQVVNQPQHF. V is TRBV15 and J is TRBJ1-5; 7 nucleotides agree with TRBD1. CDR3 length equals 15 residues. Germline assignment: CDR1 LNHNV and CDR2 YYDKDF (reference sequence). V lost 4 bases to trimming and J lost 4 bases; unmatched junction nucleotides: 7.

The CDR3 region is CASSPPSRIGEKLFF. The CDR3 nucleotides read TGTGCCAGCTCACCACCGTCCAGGATTGGCGAAAAACTGTTTTTT. This chain links TRBV18 with TRBJ1-4; D unclear. V was shortened by 0 bases and J by 8 bases, with 13 bases between the two germline ends. The CDR3 runs 15 residues. Germline-derived CDR1 and CDR2 are KGHSH and LQKENI.

This CDR3 is CASSQAPGLAGRTGELFF. The CDR3, as DNA: TGCGCCAGCAGCCAGGCCCCGGGACTAGCGGGACGGACCGGGGAGCTGTTTTTT. V and J are TRBV4-1 and TRBJ2-2, with 13 bases that match TRBD2. Germline CDR1 MGHRA, CDR2 YSYEKL. This CDR3 has 18 amino acids. Trimming at V came to 3 bases and at J to 5 bases, leaving 9 bases not matched to a gene.

This clone was found a few times. The chain links TRBV6-5 to TRBJ1-1, with D possibly TRBD1 on 6 matching bases. CDR3 length: 13 residues. Trimming removed 11 bases at V and 0 bases at J, with 13 bases between. Germline CDR1 MNHEY, CDR2 SVGAGI. DNA of the CDR3: TGTGCCTCGAAGGCAGGGGTGAACACTGAAGCTTTCTTT. This translates into CASKAGVNTEAFF.

This chain links TRBV11-2 with TRBJ2-3, with 7 bases fitting TRBD2. V lost 2 bases, J lost 2 bases, and 7 bases stayed unmatched. The germline CDR1 and CDR2 sequences are SGHAT and FQNNGV. CDR3 size: 16 residues. The CDR3 spells CASSLNLAEYTDTQYF. The CDR3 nucleotides are TGTGCCAGCAGCTTAAATCTAGCGGAATACACAGATACGCAGTATTTT.

This clone was seen only a few times. The chain carries TRBV27 and TRBJ1-6, with D perhaps matching TRBD1 (5 bases). CDR1 MNHEY and CDR2 SMNVEV come from the germline V gene (reference sequence). The CDR3 has 16 amino acids. V was shortened by 6 bases and J by 7 bases, with 19 bases between the two germline ends. Here the CDR3 DNA reads TGTGCCAGCAGCTTAACCCCCAGGGTTGGAAATTCACCCCTCCACTTT. Protein product: CASSLTPRVGNSPLHF.

This clone occurred a few times. V usage is TRBV21-1 and J usage is TRBJ2-7; TRBD1 is the table's D call, not checked against the DNA. TRBV21-1 is designated a pseudogene. This CDR3 comprises 15 residues. The DNA of the CDR3 is TGTGCCAGCAGCAAAGAGGGACAGAATTACTACGAGCAGTACTTC. Translation gives CASSKEGQNYYEQYF.

This chain joins TRBV15 and TRBJ2-5; D gene uncertain. The CDR3 is 13 residues long. Germline V CDR1 and CDR2: LNHNV, YYDKDF (reference sequence). Trimming left V 4 bases short and J 4 bases short, with 10 bases between. Here the CDR3 DNA reads TGTGCCACCAGCACCCTAAGTGGAGAGACCCAGTACTTC. Residues: CATSTLSGETQYF.

The chain recombines TRBV4-1 with TRBJ2-7, with 7 bases aligning to TRBD2. The CDR3 extends over 15 amino acids. The V gene end was trimmed by 0 bases and the J gene end by 4 bases; junction bases not matched to a gene: 6. Germline CDR1 is MGHRA and CDR2 is YSYEKL. CDR3 DNA sequence: TGCGCCAGCAGCCAAGAGGATAGCGGGCTTTACGAGCAGTACTTC. The encoded protein is CASSQEDSGLYEQYF.

The chain recombines TRBV27 with TRBJ2-1; 7 bases align to TRBD2. Germline CDR1 and CDR2: MNHEY and SMNVEV (reference sequence). This CDR3 is 14 amino acids long. J was trimmed by 6 bases and V by 5 bases; bases with no gene match: 7. CDR3 residues: CASSPGGGGNEQFF. DNA for the CDR3: TGTGCCAGCAGTCCTGGTGGCGGGGGCAATGAGCAGTTCTTC.

The chain is built from TRBV6-5 and TRBJ1-5, with D possibly being TRBD1 (6 bases). V lost 4 bases, J lost 3 bases, and 16 bases lay in between. CDR3 length: 16 residues. Germline V CDR1 and CDR2: MNHEY, SVGAGI. This CDR3 reads CASSSNWGGHNQPQHF. The CDR3 DNA is TGTGCCAGCAGTTCAAATTGGGGGGGCCACAATCAGCCCCAGCATTTT.

CDR3: CASSPNQFSATQYF. The DNA of the CDR3 is TGTGCCAGCAGTCCGAACCAGTTTTCTGCTACGCAGTATTTT. V gene TRBV27 combines with J gene TRBJ2-3, with D uncertain. Germline lookup yields CDR1 MNHEY and CDR2 SMNVEV (reference sequence). V was cut by 5 bases and J by 8 bases, with 17 bases left in between. CDR3 size: 14 residues.

This rearrangement joins TRBV6-5 to TRBJ2-2, with 7 bases lining up with TRBD1. Trimming removed 4 bases from V and 4 bases from J; junction bases left unmatched: 3. The CDR3 totals 14 residues. Germline CDR1 MNHEY, CDR2 SVGAGI. The CDR3 loop is CASSSPGGTGELFF. CDR3 in DNA: TGTGCCAGCAGTTCCCCAGGGGGCACCGGGGAGCTGTTTTTT.